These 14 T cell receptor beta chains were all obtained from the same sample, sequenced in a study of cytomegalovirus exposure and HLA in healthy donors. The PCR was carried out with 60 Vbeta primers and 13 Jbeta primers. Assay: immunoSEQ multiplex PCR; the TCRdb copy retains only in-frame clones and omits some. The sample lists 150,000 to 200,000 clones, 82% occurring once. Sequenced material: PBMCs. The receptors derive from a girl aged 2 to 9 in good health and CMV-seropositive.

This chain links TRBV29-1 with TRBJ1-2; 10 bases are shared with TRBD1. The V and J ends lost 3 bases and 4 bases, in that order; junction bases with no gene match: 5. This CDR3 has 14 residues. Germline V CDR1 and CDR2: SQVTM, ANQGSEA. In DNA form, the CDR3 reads TGCAGCGTTGATATGACAGGGGGCCTCTATGGCTACACCTTC. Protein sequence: CSVDMTGGLYGYTF.

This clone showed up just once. CDR3 region: CASSLAGDSYNEQFF. CDR3 in DNA: TGTGCCAGCAGTCTAGCGGGGGACTCCTACAATGAGCAGTTCTTC. The rearrangement joins TRBV28 to TRBJ2-1; 10 bases agree with TRBD2. V shed 5 bases and J 0 bases; nucleotides not matched to a gene: 1. Germline V gene sequence: CDR1 MDHEN, CDR2 SYDVKM. The CDR3 extends over 15 amino acids.

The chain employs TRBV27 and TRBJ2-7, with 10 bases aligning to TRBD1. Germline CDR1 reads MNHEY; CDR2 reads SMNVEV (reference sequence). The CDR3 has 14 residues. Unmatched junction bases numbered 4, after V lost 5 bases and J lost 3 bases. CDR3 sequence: CASSPGQGIYEQYF. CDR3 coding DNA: TGTGCCAGCAGTCCGGGACAGGGGATCTACGAGCAGTACTTC.

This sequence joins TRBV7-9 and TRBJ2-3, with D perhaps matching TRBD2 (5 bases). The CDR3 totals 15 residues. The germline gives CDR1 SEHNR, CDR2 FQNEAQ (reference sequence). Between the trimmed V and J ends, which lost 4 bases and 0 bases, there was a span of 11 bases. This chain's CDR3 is CASSSGLTSTDTQYF. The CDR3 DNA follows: TGTGCCAGCAGCTCCGGACTCACTAGCACAGATACGCAGTATTTT.

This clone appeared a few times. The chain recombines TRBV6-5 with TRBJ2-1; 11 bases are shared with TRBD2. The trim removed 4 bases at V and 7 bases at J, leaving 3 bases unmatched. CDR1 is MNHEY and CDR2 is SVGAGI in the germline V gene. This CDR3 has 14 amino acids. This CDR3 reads CASSSGLAGNEQFF. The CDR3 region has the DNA TGTGCCAGCAGTTCCGGACTAGCGGGTAATGAGCAGTTCTTC.

Here the CDR3 reads CASSTDSLPETQYF. The CDR3 bases are TGTGCCAGCAGCACAGACAGTTTACCAGAGACCCAGTACTTC. The chain links TRBV6-5 to TRBJ2-5; D perhaps matches TRBD1 (5 bases). Deletions cut 6 bases from V and 4 bases from J, with 15 bases between. The germline CDR1 and CDR2 sequences are MNHEY and SVGAGI. The CDR3 loop spans 14 amino acids.

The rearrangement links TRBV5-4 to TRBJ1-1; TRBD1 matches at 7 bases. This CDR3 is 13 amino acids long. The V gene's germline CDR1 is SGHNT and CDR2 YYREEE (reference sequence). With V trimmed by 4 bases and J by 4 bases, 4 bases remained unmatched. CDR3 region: CASSLQGTTEAFF. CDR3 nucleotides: TGTGCCAGCAGCCTACAGGGGACCACTGAAGCTTTCTTT.

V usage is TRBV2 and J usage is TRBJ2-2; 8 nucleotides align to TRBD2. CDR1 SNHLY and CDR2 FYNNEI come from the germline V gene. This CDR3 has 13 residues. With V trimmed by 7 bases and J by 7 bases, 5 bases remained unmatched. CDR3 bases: TGTGCCAGCAAAGGACTAGCCGGCGGGGAGCTGTTTTTT. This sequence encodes CASKGLAGGELFF.

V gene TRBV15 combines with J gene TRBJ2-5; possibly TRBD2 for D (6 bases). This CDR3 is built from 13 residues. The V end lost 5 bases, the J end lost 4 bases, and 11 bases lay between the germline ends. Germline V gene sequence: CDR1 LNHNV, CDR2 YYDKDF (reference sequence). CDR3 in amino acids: CATSGGEVETQYF. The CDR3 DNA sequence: TGTGCCACCAGCGGTGGGGAGGTAGAGACCCAGTACTTC. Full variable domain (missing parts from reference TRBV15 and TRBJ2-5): DAMVIQNPRYQVTQFGKPVTLSCSQTLNHNVMYWYQQKSSQAPKLLFHYYDKDFNNEADTPDNFQSRRPNTSFCFLDIRSPGLGDTAMYLCATSGGEVETQYFGPGTRLLVL.

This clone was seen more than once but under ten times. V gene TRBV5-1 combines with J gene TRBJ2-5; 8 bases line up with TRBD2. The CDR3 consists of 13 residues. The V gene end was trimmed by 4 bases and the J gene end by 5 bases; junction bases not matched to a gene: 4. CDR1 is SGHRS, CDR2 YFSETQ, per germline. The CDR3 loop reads CASSVPGGETQYF. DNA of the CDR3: TGCGCCAGCAGCGTGCCGGGGGGGGAGACCCAGTACTTC.

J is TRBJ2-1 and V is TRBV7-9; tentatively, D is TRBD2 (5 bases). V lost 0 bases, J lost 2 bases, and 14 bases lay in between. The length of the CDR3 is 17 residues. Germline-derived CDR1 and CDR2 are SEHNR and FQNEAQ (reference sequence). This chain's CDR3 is CASSLAASRPPYNEQFF. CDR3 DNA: TGTGCCAGCAGCTTAGCGGCTAGCCGTCCCCCCTACAATGAGCAGTTCTTC.

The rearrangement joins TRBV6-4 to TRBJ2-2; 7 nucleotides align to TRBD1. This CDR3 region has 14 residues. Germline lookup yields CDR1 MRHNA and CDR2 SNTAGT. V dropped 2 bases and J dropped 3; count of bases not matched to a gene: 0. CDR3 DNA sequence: TGTGCCAGCAGTGACGGGACAGACACCGGGGAGCTGTTTTTT. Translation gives CASSDGTDTGELFF.

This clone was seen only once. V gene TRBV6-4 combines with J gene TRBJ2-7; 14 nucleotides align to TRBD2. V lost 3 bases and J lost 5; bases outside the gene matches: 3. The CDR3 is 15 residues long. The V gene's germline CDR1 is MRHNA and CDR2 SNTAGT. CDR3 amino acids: CASSEGLAGAHEQYF. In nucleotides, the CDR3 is TGTGCCAGCAGTGAGGGACTAGCGGGAGCCCACGAGCAGTACTTC.

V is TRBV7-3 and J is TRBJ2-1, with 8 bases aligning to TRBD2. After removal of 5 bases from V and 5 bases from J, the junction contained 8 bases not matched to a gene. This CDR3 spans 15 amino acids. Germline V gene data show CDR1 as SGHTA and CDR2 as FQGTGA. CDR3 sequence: CASSPWSGSDNEQFF. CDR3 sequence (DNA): TGTGCCAGCAGCCCCTGGAGCGGGAGCGACAATGAGCAGTTCTTC.